These T cell receptor beta chains were read from a single sample in a study of identical twins. TCRdb reprocessed the 5' RACE reads via MiXCR and lists one record per CDR3 protein. The data hold approximately 500,000 distinct CDR3 sequences, with roughly a quarter observed a single time. The sample was also reused in another study, on T cells expressing NK-cell markers.

The sample comprised CD4+ T cells sorted from blood. All receptors derive from a woman aged 18 to 35 in good health. The CDR3 runs from the conserved cysteine through the conserved F or W. The order of the fields is J gene, D gene, V gene, clone size, CDR3 protein, CDR3 DNA. A D gene is named only where the DNA matches it firmly. Clone size appears in some rows only: once, few, many, or a class for an expanded clone.

j_call: TRBJ2-5; d_call: NA; v_call: TRBV20-1; clone_size: few; cdr3_aa: CSARLGAQYF; cdr3_nt: TGCAGTGCTCGCCTAGGGGCCCAGTACTTC
j_call: TRBJ2-7; d_call: NA; v_call: TRBV5-1; clone_size: NA; cdr3_aa: CASRQGGGEQYF; cdr3_nt: TGCGCCAGCCGACAGGGAGGGGGCGAGCAGTACTTC
j_call: TRBJ2-4; d_call: NA; v_call: TRBV3-1; clone_size: NA; cdr3_aa: CASSRNKGPIQYF; cdr3_nt: TGTGCCAGCAGCAGAAATAAGGGGCCCATTCAGTACTTC
j_call: TRBJ2-2; d_call: NA; v_call: TRBV6-1; clone_size: NA; cdr3_aa: CASSDTSWAGELFF; cdr3_nt: TGTGCCAGCAGTGACACTAGCTGGGCCGGGGAGCTGTTTTTT
j_call: TRBJ2-5; d_call: NA; v_call: TRBV2; clone_size: few; cdr3_aa: CASSEVVGGQTQYF; cdr3_nt: TGTGCCAGCAGTGAAGTGGTAGGGGGGCAGACCCAGTACTTC
j_call: TRBJ1-3; d_call: NA; v_call: TRBV30; clone_size: NA; cdr3_aa: CAGRSSGNTIYF; cdr3_nt: TGTGCCGGTCGTTCCTCTGGAAACACCATATATTTT
j_call: TRBJ2-5; d_call: NA; v_call: TRBV7-9; clone_size: few; cdr3_aa: CASSLLSGETQYF; cdr3_nt: TGTGCCAGCAGCCTCCTCTCGGGGGAGACCCAGTACTTC
j_call: TRBJ2-3; d_call: NA; v_call: TRBV7-9; clone_size: NA; cdr3_aa: CASYHTGGPDTQYF; cdr3_nt: TGTGCCAGCTACCATACTGGCGGGCCAGATACGCAGTATTTT
j_call: TRBJ1-2; d_call: NA; v_call: TRBV5-1; clone_size: few; cdr3_aa: CASKRQTTDYGYTF; cdr3_nt: TGCGCCAGTAAACGACAGACGACCGACTATGGCTACACCTTC
j_call: TRBJ2-7; d_call: TRBD1; v_call: TRBV6-1; clone_size: NA; cdr3_aa: CASSGQGIYYEQYF; cdr3_nt: TGTGCCAGCAGTGGACAGGGGATCTACTACGAGCAGTACTTC
j_call: TRBJ2-3; d_call: NA; v_call: TRBV6-5; clone_size: few; cdr3_aa: CASSYGGAGSTDTQYF; cdr3_nt: TGTGCCAGCAGTTACGGTGGGGCCGGGAGCACAGATACGCAGTATTTT
j_call: TRBJ2-3; d_call: NA; v_call: TRBV5-6; clone_size: NA; cdr3_aa: CASSGIDGSSQYF; cdr3_nt: TGTGCCAGCAGCGGTATCGACGGAAGTTCGCAGTATTTT
j_call: TRBJ2-1; d_call: NA; v_call: TRBV4-2; clone_size: NA; cdr3_aa: CASSQAVPNEQFF; cdr3_nt: TGTGCCAGCAGCCAAGCCGTCCCCAATGAGCAGTTCTTC
j_call: TRBJ2-3; d_call: TRBD1; v_call: TRBV5-8; clone_size: few; cdr3_aa: CASSERQGADTQYF; cdr3_nt: TGTGCCAGCAGCGAGAGACAGGGAGCAGATACGCAGTATTTT
j_call: TRBJ2-2; d_call: NA; v_call: TRBV5-1; clone_size: NA; cdr3_aa: CASRPGPSGGGELFF; cdr3_nt: TGCGCCAGCAGACCCGGACCCTCGGGTGGCGGGGAGCTGTTTTTT
j_call: TRBJ2-1; d_call: TRBD2; v_call: TRBV6-2/TRBV6-3; clone_size: NA; cdr3_aa: CASRGSLAGGTYNEQFF; cdr3_nt: TGTGCCAGCAGGGGGTCTCTTGCGGGAGGGACCTACAATGAGCAGTTCTTC
j_call: TRBJ2-5; d_call: NA; v_call: TRBV7-8; clone_size: once; cdr3_aa: CASSLVGTSRETQYF; cdr3_nt: TGTGCCAGCAGCTTAGTTGGGACCTCCCGAGAGACCCAGTACTTC
j_call: TRBJ2-1; d_call: NA; v_call: TRBV4-3; clone_size: few; cdr3_aa: CASSQEVGVEHGNEQFF; cdr3_nt: TGCGCCAGCAGCCAAGAGGTAGGAGTGGAGCATGGCAATGAGCAGTTCTTC
j_call: TRBJ1-4; d_call: NA; v_call: TRBV7-2; clone_size: NA; cdr3_aa: CASRLQDRGEKLFF; cdr3_nt: TGTGCCAGCAGATTACAGGATCGTGGTGAAAAACTGTTTTTT
j_call: TRBJ2-5; d_call: TRBD2; v_call: TRBV7-2; clone_size: NA; cdr3_aa: CASSFQAGFQETQYF; cdr3_nt: TGTGCCAGCAGCTTTCAAGCGGGATTCCAAGAGACCCAGTACTTC
j_call: TRBJ2-5; d_call: TRBD2; v_call: TRBV4-3; clone_size: NA; cdr3_aa: CASSQVTSGRGETQYF; cdr3_nt: TGCGCCAGCAGCCAAGTCACTAGCGGGAGAGGGGAGACCCAGTACTTC
j_call: TRBJ2-1; d_call: TRBD2; v_call: TRBV6-1; clone_size: NA; cdr3_aa: CASSPQWTSGIYNEQFF; cdr3_nt: TGTGCCAGCAGCCCTCAATGGACTAGCGGGATTTACAATGAGCAGTTCTTC
j_call: TRBJ2-7; d_call: TRBD1; v_call: TRBV5-4; clone_size: NA; cdr3_aa: CASSSNRDRGYEQYF; cdr3_nt: TGTGCCAGCAGCTCGAATCGGGACAGGGGCTACGAGCAGTACTTC
j_call: TRBJ2-1; d_call: NA; v_call: TRBV7-9; clone_size: few; cdr3_aa: CASNSPRGEGYNEQFF; cdr3_nt: TGTGCCAGCAACTCACCGAGGGGGGAGGGCTACAATGAGCAGTTCTTC
j_call: TRBJ2-7; d_call: NA; v_call: TRBV4-2; clone_size: few; cdr3_aa: CASSQVATGSTYEQYF; cdr3_nt: TGTGCCAGCAGCCAAGTCGCAACAGGGTCCACCTACGAGCAGTACTTC
j_call: TRBJ2-3; d_call: NA; v_call: TRBV20-1; clone_size: few; cdr3_aa: CSARDARGTDTQYF; cdr3_nt: TGCAGTGCTAGAGATGCGCGGGGCACAGATACGCAGTATTTT
j_call: TRBJ2-3; d_call: NA; v_call: TRBV10-3; clone_size: few; cdr3_aa: CATRKGEAPDTQYF; cdr3_nt: TGTGCCACCCGAAAGGGGGAGGCCCCAGATACGCAGTATTTT
j_call: TRBJ2-1; d_call: NA; v_call: TRBV6-5; clone_size: NA; cdr3_aa: CASSYEREQFF; cdr3_nt: TGTGCCAGCAGTTACGAGCGGGAGCAGTTCTTC
j_call: TRBJ2-1; d_call: TRBD2; v_call: TRBV29-1; clone_size: few; cdr3_aa: CSVLPGLVDREQFF; cdr3_nt: TGCAGCGTCCTACCGGGACTAGTGGATCGGGAGCAGTTCTTC
j_call: TRBJ2-7; d_call: TRBD1; v_call: TRBV29-1; clone_size: few; cdr3_aa: CSATEDRAAYEQYF; cdr3_nt: TGCAGCGCCACAGAGGACAGGGCGGCCTACGAGCAGTACTTC
j_call: TRBJ2-1; d_call: TRBD1; v_call: TRBV12-3/TRBV12-4; clone_size: NA; cdr3_aa: CASSLAPGGRNEQFF; cdr3_nt: TGTGCCAGCAGTTTAGCGCCAGGGGGCCGCAATGAGCAGTTCTTC
j_call: TRBJ2-1; d_call: NA; v_call: TRBV28; clone_size: NA; cdr3_aa: CASSGTTEYNEQFF; cdr3_nt: TGTGCCAGCAGTGGGACAACAGAGTACAATGAGCAGTTCTTC
j_call: TRBJ1-1; d_call: TRBD1; v_call: TRBV7-9; clone_size: NA; cdr3_aa: CASSLRDSMNTEAFF; cdr3_nt: TGTGCCAGCAGCTTAAGGGACAGTATGAACACTGAAGCTTTCTTT
j_call: TRBJ2-1; d_call: TRBD2; v_call: TRBV20-1; clone_size: NA; cdr3_aa: CSAARTSEQFF; cdr3_nt: TGCAGTGCCGCCCGGACTAGTGAGCAGTTCTTC
j_call: TRBJ2-1; d_call: NA; v_call: TRBV3-1; clone_size: NA; cdr3_aa: CASSQVEGFGEQFF; cdr3_nt: TGTGCCAGCAGCCAAGTAGAGGGTTTCGGGGAGCAGTTCTTC
j_call: TRBJ2-5; d_call: NA; v_call: TRBV15; clone_size: few; cdr3_aa: CATSKIDRPGTQYF; cdr3_nt: TGTGCCACCAGCAAAATCGACCGCCCGGGGACCCAGTACTTC
j_call: TRBJ2-3; d_call: NA; v_call: TRBV3-1; clone_size: few; cdr3_aa: CASSQDAASAIDTQYF; cdr3_nt: TGTGCCAGCAGCCAAGATGCGGCTAGCGCCATAGATACGCAGTATTTT
j_call: TRBJ2-3; d_call: TRBD2; v_call: TRBV5-1; clone_size: NA; cdr3_aa: CASSLRGGAGDTQYF; cdr3_nt: TGCGCCAGCAGCTTGCGCGGGGGGGCCGGGGATACGCAGTATTTT
j_call: TRBJ2-5; d_call: NA; v_call: TRBV20-1; clone_size: few; cdr3_aa: CSARRGDKQETQYF; cdr3_nt: TGCAGTGCTAGACGGGGGGACAAACAAGAGACCCAGTACTTC
j_call: TRBJ2-1; d_call: TRBD2; v_call: TRBV29-1; clone_size: few; cdr3_aa: CSVGLLLAGYNEQFF; cdr3_nt: TGCAGCGTTGGGTTGTTACTAGCGGGCTACAATGAGCAGTTCTTC
j_call: TRBJ2-3; d_call: TRBD1; v_call: TRBV19; clone_size: few; cdr3_aa: CASSMTGTDTQYF; cdr3_nt: TGTGCCAGTAGTATGACAGGGACAGATACGCAGTATTTT